This is a list of T cell receptor beta chains from one sample in a study of blood T cell repertoires in COVID-19. Clones were sequenced by immunoSEQ multiplex PCR, and TCRdb holds only the in-frame ones, with some missing. This sample carries 190,000 or so clones, about four fifths of them seen once, and the ten largest clones take 2.5% to 3%. Input material: peripheral blood. All receptors come from a man over 45 with active or convalescent COVID-19. The CDR3 runs from the conserved cysteine through the conserved F or W. A D gene is named only where the DNA matches it firmly. Expanded clones get a size class; other rows say once, few or many, or leave the size out.

d_gene | abundance | len | j_gene | v_gene | CDR3nt | CDR3aa
NA | NA | 15 | TRBJ1-1 | TRBV6-5 | TGTGCCAGCAGTCAATCAGGGCTTCCGAACACTGAAGCTTTCTTT | CASSQSGLPNTEAFF
NA | NA | 15 | TRBJ2-1 | TRBV30 | TGTGCCTGGTGGGGCGGTCCTACCACCTACAATGAGCAGTTCTTC | CAWWGGPTTYNEQFF
NA | NA | 15 | TRBJ2-7 | TRBV6-6 | TGTGCCAGCAGTAGGGGCAGGGCCTCAGCCTACGAGCAGTACTTC | CASSRGRASAYEQYF
NA | few | 13 | TRBJ1-1 | TRBV5-5 | TGTGCCAGCAGCTTGGACATGAACACTGAAGCTTTCTTT | CASSLDMNTEAFF
TRBD2 | once | 12 | TRBJ2-1 | TRBV6-5 | TGTGCCAGCAGCACCGGGGGGTGGGAGCAGTTCTTC | CASSTGGWEQFF
TRBD1 | NA | 13 | TRBJ1-1 | TRBV29-1 | TGCAGTTGTTTGGGACAGCTGAACACTGAAGCTTTCTTT | CSCLGQLNTEAFF
TRBD2 | NA | 14 | TRBJ2-7 | TRBV7-8 | TGTGCCAGCGGTACTAGCGGGGGCCCCTGGGAGCAGTACTTC | CASGTSGGPWEQYF
NA | once | 16 | TRBJ1-5 | TRBV4-1 | TGCGCCAGCAGCCGAACCTCGACAGTAGGCAATCAGCCCCAGCATTTT | CASSRTSTVGNQPQHF
NA | NA | 13 | TRBJ1-1 | TRBV5-1 | TGCGCCAGCAGCCAGGACACAAACACTGAAGCTTTCTTT | CASSQDTNTEAFF
NA | NA | 17 | TRBJ2-7 | TRBV9 | TGTGCCAGCAGTCCAGGGGGTCAGCGGGGGTCCTTCTACGAGCAGTACTTC | CASSPGGQRGSFYEQYF
NA | once | 16 | TRBJ1-5 | TRBV7-8 | TGTGCCAGCAGCTTAGCACGAGGCATTCCCATTCAGCCCCAGCATTTT | CASSLARGIPIQPQHF
TRBD2 | NA | 16 | TRBJ2-5 | TRBV6-2/TRBV6-3 | TGTGCCAGCAGTTACCCTAGCGGGGGGGCCTGGGAGACCCAGTACTTC | CASSYPSGGAWETQYF
NA | NA | 14 | TRBJ1-2 | TRBV13 | TGTGCCAGCAGCTTAGAGGTTCAGGGGTTTGGCTACACCTTC | CASSLEVQGFGYTF
NA | NA | 13 | TRBJ2-7 | TRBV5-1 | TGCGCCAGCAGCTTGTTGGGAGACTACGAGCAGTACTTC | CASSLLGDYEQYF
TRBD2 | once | 15 | TRBJ2-3 | TRBV4-3 | TGCGCCAGCAGTTCCTCCGGGGGGGCAGCAGATACGCAGTATTTT | CASSSSGGAADTQYF
NA | once | 14 | TRBJ2-1 | TRBV28 | TGTGCCAGCAGTTTAGGACCGCCAGCGGATGAGCAGTTCTTC | CASSLGPPADEQFF
TRBD2 | NA | 15 | TRBJ2-5 | TRBV7-2 | TGTGCCAGCAGCTCGGCGGGGGGGCTCTGGGTGGGCCAGTACTTC | CASSSAGGLWVGQYF
NA | NA | 16 | TRBJ1-1 | TRBV7-9 | TGTGCCAGCAGCTCCCGAGAATCGACAGCGAACACTGAAGCTTTCTTT | CASSSRESTANTEAFF
NA | NA | 16 | TRBJ1-4 | TRBV7-9 | TGTGCCAGCAGCTTAATGGCGGGACGGACTAATGAAAAACTGTTTTTT | CASSLMAGRTNEKLFF
TRBD2 | NA | 14 | TRBJ2-3 | TRBV25-1 | TGTGCCAGCAGTGCCCCGGGACTACAAAATACGCAGTATTTT | CASSAPGLQNTQYF
NA | NA | 14 | TRBJ2-7 | TRBV28 | TGTGCCACGAGAGGTACGGTTCTCCTGGGCGAGCAGTACTTC | CATRGTVLLGEQYF
NA | NA | 17 | TRBJ1-5 | TRBV24-1 | TGTGCCACCAGTGAGCCAAAGACAGGTTTGGGGAATCAGCCCCAGCATTTT | CATSEPKTGLGNQPQHF
TRBD1 | NA | 16 | TRBJ1-2 | TRBV11-2 | TGTGCCAGCAGCTTAGAACCGGCAGGGGGCCCCTATGGCTACACCTTC | CASSLEPAGGPYGYTF
NA | few | 14 | TRBJ2-5 | TRBV19 | TGTGCCAGTAGTATAGCGGGGGTCCAAGAGACCCAGTACTTC | CASSIAGVQETQYF
NA | NA | 18 | TRBJ1-5 | TRBV5-8 | TGTGCCAGCAGCCTTACAGGGACCCTGGGGTTCAGCAATCAGCCCCAGCATTTT | CASSLTGTLGFSNQPQHF
NA | NA | 16 | TRBJ2-5 | TRBV7-9 | TGTGCCAGCAGCCTTAGTGCGGGGCCAGGACAAGAGACCCAGTACTTC | CASSLSAGPGQETQYF
NA | NA | 15 | TRBJ2-1 | TRBV6-5 | TGTGCCAGCAGCCGCGGTGACAGGCCCCACAATGAGCAGTTCTTC | CASSRGDRPHNEQFF
NA | NA | 13 | TRBJ1-1 | TRBV2 | TGTGCCAGCAGTGATCTACCGAACACTGAAGCTTTCTTT | CASSDLPNTEAFF
NA | NA | 13 | TRBJ1-6 | TRBV7-8 | TGTGCCAGCAGCCTCTTTGGGGGGGAGTCCCTCCACTTT | CASSLFGGESLHF
NA | NA | 14 | TRBJ1-5 | TRBV3-1/TRBV3-2 | TGTGCCAGCAGCCAGGATTCGCGGAATCAGCCCCAGCATTTT | CASSQDSRNQPQHF
NA | NA | 15 | TRBJ1-3 | TRBV5-5 | TGTGCCAGCAGCGGTATTACAGGTACTGGAAACACCATATATTTT | CASSGITGTGNTIYF
NA | NA | 15 | TRBJ1-4 | TRBV7-9 | TGTGCCAGCAGCTTAGGGGGTCAGGGCAATGAAAAACTGTTTTTT | CASSLGGQGNEKLFF
NA | once | 15 | TRBJ1-4 | TRBV6-5 | TGTGCCAGCATGTCAGGGGTGGACTTTAATGAAAAACTGTTTTTT | CASMSGVDFNEKLFF
TRBD1 | NA | 15 | TRBJ1-4 | TRBV4-2 | TGTGCCAGCAGTCGGACAGGGGGCAGGGGGGAAAAACTGTTTTTT | CASSRTGGRGEKLFF
NA | NA | 13 | TRBJ1-1 | TRBV19 | TGTGCCAGTAGTATAGATGTCGACACCGAGACTTTCTTT | CASSIDVDTETFF
TRBD1 | once | 17 | TRBJ2-3 | TRBV5-1 | TGCGCCAGCGGAACCGGGACACCGAGGGGGCGCACAGATACGCAGTATTTT | CASGTGTPRGRTDTQYF
TRBD2 | NA | 18 | TRBJ2-2 | TRBV13 | TGTGCCAGCAGCCCAGGGACTAGCGGGGGGGCTGGCACCGGGGAGCTGTTTTTT | CASSPGTSGGAGTGELFF
NA | NA | 16 | TRBJ1-2 | TRBV2 | TGTGCCAGCAGTGACCAAAGAGCCCCCCAGGGGTATGGCTACACCTTC | CASSDQRAPQGYGYTF
NA | NA | 17 | TRBJ1-4 | TRBV11-2 | TGTGCCAGCAGCTCGGGAGGGTTCTGGGGGATGGGTGAAAAACTGTTTTTT | CASSSGGFWGMGEKLFF
NA | NA | 13 | TRBJ2-1 | TRBV30 | TGTGCCTGGAGTGGGACTAACATCGGTGAGCAGTTCTTC | CAWSGTNIGEQFF
NA | NA | 14 | TRBJ2-5 | TRBV24-1 | TGTGCCACCAGTGATGGGGGGATGGGGGAGACCCAGTACTTC | CATSDGGMGETQYF
NA | once | 12 | TRBJ2-7 | TRBV28 | TGTGCCAGCAGTCCGAACGGAGGCGAGCAGTACTTC | CASSPNGGEQYF
NA | NA | 15 | TRBJ2-7 | TRBV5-1 | TGCGCCAGCAGCGGAACAGGAACCCCTTTATACGAGCAGTACTTC | CASSGTGTPLYEQYF
NA | NA | 15 | TRBJ1-4 | TRBV3-1/TRBV3-2 | TGTGCCAGCAGCCAAGTCCGGGGTTGGGGTGAAAAACTGTTTTTT | CASSQVRGWGEKLFF
TRBD2 | NA | 18 | TRBJ2-7 | TRBV11-2 | TGTGCCAGCAGCCGGAAGGGGGGTTTAGCGGGAAATCTGTACGAGCAGTACTTC | CASSRKGGLAGNLYEQYF
NA | NA | 15 | TRBJ1-1 | TRBV5-1 | TGCGCCAGCAGCTCCCTTTCTGGGGCGGACACTGAAGCTTTCTTT | CASSSLSGADTEAFF
TRBD1 | NA | 16 | TRBJ1-5 | TRBV7-8 | TGTGCCAGCAGCACGTCCGGGACAGGGGGCATGCAGCCCCAGCATTTT | CASSTSGTGGMQPQHF
NA | once | 14 | TRBJ2-1 | TRBV9 | TGTGCCAGCAGCGCCCGACTGGATTACAATGAGCAGTTCTTC | CASSARLDYNEQFF